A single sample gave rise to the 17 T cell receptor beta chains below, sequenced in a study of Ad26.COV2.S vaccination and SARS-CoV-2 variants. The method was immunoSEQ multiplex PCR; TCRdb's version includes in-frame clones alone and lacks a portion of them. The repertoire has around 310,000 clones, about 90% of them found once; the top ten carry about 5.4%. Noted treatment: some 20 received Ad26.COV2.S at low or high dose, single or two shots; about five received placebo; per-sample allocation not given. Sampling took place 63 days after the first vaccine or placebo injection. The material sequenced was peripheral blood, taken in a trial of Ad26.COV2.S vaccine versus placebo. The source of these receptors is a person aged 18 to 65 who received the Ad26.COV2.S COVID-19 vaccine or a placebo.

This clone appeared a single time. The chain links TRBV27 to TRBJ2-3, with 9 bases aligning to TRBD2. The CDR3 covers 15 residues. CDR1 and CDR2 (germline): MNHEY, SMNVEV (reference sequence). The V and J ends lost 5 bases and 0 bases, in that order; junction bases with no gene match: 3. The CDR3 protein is CASSPGLASTDTQYF. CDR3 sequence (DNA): TGTGCCAGCAGTCCTGGACTAGCGAGCACAGATACGCAGTATTTT.

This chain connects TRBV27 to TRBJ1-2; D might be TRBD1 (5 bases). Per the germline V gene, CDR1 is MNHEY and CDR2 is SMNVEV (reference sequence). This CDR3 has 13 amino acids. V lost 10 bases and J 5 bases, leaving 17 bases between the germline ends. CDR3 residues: CATRDPHTYGYTF. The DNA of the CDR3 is TGTGCCACCCGGGACCCGCACACTTATGGCTACACCTTC.

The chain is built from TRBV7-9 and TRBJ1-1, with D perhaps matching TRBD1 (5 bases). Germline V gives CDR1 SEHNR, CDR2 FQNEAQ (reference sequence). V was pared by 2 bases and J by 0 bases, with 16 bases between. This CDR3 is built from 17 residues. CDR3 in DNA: TGTGCCAGCAGCTTAATCATAGTGGAACAGGTGAACACTGAAGCTTTCTTT. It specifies CASSLIIVEQVNTEAFF.

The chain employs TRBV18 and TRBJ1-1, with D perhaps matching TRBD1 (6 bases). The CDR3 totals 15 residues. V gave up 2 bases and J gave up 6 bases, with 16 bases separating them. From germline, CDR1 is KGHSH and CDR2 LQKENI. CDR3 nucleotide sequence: TGTGCCAGCTCACCAGGGGGCGCCTTGGGATCTGAAGCTTTCTTT. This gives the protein CASSPGGALGSEAFF.

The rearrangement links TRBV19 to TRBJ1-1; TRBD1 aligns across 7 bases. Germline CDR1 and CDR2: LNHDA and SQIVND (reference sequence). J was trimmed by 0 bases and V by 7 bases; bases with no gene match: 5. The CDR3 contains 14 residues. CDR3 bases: TGTGCCAGTACAACAGGGGAAGTGAACACTGAAGCTTTCTTT. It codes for CASTTGEVNTEAFF.

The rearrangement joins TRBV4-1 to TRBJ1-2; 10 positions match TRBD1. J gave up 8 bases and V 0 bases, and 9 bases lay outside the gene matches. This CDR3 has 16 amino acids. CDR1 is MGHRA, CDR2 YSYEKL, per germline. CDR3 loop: CASSQEFGDRGIGYTF. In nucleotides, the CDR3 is TGCGCCAGCAGCCAAGAGTTTGGGGACAGGGGTATCGGCTACACCTTC.

The CDR3 is CASWGLAGGPWNNEQFF. The CDR3 DNA sequence: TGTGCCAGCTGGGGACTAGCGGGAGGGCCATGGAACAATGAGCAGTTCTTC. The chain has TRBV7-8 and TRBJ2-1; 16 positions agree with TRBD2. In germline, CDR1 is SGHVS, CDR2 FQNEAQ. Trimming at V came to 8 bases and at J to 5 bases, leaving 9 bases not matched to a gene. The CDR3 has 17 amino acids. The whole variable domain, filled in from reference TRBV7-8 and TRBJ2-1, reads GAGVSQSPRYKVAKRGQDVALRCDPISGHVSLFWYQQALGQGPEFLTYFQNEAQLDKSGLPSDRFFAERPEGSVSTLKIQRTQQEDSAVYLCASWGLAGGPWNNEQFFGPGTRLTVL.

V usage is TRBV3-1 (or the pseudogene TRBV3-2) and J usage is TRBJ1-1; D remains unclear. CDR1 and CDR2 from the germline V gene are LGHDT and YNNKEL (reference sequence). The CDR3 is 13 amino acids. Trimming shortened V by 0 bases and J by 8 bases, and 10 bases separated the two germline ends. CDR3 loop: CASSQDGGSEAFF. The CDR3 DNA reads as TGTGCCAGCAGCCAAGATGGAGGGTCCGAAGCTTTCTTT.

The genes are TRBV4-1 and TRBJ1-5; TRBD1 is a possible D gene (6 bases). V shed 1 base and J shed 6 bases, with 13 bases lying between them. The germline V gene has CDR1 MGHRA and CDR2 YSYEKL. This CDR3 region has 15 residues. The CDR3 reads CASSQVRGRGQPQHF. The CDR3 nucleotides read TGCGCCAGCAGCCAAGTCAGGGGACGGGGTCAGCCCCAGCATTTT.

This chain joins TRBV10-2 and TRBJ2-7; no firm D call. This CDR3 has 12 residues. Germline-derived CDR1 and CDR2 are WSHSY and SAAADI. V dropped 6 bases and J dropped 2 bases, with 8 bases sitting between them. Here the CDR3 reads CASRRHTYEQYF. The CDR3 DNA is TGCGCCAGCAGGCGGCACACCTACGAGCAGTACTTC.

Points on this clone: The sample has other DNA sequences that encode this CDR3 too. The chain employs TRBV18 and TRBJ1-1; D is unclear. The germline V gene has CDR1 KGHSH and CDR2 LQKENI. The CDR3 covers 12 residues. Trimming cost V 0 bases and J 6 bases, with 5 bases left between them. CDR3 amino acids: CASSPPVPEAFF. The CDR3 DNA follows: TGTGCCAGCTCACCACCGGTACCTGAAGCTTTCTTT. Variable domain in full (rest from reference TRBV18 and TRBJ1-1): NAGVMQNPRHLVRRRGQEARLRCSPMKGHSHVYWYRQLPEEGLKFMVYLQKENIIDESGMPKERFSAEFPKEGPSILRIQQVVRGDSAAYFCASSPPVPEAFFGQGTRLTVV.

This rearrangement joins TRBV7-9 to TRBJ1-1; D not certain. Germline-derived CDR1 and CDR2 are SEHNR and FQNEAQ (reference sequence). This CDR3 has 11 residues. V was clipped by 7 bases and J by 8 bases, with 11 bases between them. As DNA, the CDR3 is TGTGCCAGCAACCCCAGCCCGGAAGCTTTCTTT. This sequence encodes CASNPSPEAFF.

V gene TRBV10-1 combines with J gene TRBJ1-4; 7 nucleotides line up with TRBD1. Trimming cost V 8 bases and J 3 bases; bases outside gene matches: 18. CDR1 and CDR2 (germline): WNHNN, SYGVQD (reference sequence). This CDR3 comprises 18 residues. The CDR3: CASLGHRGLSQSNEKLFF. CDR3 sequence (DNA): TGCGCCAGCCTTGGGCACAGGGGTCTCTCCCAATCTAATGAAAAACTGTTTTTT.

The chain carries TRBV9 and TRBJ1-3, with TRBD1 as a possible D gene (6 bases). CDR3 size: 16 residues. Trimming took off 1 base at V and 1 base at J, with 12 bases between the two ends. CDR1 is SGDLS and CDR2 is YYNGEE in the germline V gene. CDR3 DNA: TGTGCCAGCAGCGTATCGGGGGCCTTTTCTGGAAACACCATATATTTT. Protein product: CASSVSGAFSGNTIYF.

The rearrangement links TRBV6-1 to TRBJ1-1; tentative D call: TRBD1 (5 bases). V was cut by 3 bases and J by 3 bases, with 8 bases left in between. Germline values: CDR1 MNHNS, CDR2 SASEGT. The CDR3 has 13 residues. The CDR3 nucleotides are TGTGCCAGCAGTGATGACAGATACACTGAAGCTTTCTTT. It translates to CASSDDRYTEAFF.

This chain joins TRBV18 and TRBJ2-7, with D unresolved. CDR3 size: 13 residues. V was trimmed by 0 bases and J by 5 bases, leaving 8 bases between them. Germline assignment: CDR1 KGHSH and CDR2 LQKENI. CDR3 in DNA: TGTGCCAGCTCACCACCGGGTTTGAACGAGCAGTACGTC. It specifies CASSPPGLNEQYV.

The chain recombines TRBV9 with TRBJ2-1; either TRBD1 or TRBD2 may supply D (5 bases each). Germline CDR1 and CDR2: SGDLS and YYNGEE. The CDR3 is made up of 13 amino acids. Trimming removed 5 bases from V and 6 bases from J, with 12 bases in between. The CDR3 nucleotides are TGTGCCAGCAGTAGGGACCGACCCAATGAGCAGTTCTTC. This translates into CASSRDRPNEQFF.